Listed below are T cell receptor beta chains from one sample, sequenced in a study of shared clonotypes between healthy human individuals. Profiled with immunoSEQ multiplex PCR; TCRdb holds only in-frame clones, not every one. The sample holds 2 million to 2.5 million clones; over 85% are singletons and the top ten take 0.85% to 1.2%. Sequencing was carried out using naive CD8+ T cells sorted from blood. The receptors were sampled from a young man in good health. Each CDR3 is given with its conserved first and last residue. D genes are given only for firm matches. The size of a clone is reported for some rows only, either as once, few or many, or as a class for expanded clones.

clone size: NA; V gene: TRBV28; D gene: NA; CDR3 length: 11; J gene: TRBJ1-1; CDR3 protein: CASSGGTEAFF; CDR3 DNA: TGTGCCAGCAGTGGAGGGACTGAAGCTTTCTTT
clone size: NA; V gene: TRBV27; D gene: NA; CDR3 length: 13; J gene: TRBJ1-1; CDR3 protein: CASSLLLNTEAFF; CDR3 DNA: TGTGCCAGCAGTTTATTATTGAACACTGAAGCTTTCTTT
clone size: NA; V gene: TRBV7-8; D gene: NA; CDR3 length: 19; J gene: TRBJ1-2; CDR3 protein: CASSDSRQASTPRDYGYTF; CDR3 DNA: TGTGCCAGCAGCGATTCTAGACAAGCCAGCACCCCTCGGGACTATGGCTACACCTTC
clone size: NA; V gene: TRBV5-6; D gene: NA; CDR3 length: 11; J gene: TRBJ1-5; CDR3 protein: CASSFREPQHF; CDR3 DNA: TGTGCCAGCAGCTTCCGGGAGCCCCAGCATTTT
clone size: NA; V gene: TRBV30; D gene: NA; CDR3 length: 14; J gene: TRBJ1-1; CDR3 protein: CAWMVGAGNTEAFF; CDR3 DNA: TGTGCCTGGATGGTGGGGGCCGGGAACACTGAAGCTTTCTTT
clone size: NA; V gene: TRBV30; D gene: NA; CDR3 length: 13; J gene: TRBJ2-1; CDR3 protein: CAWSAVSYNEQFF; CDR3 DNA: TGTGCCTGGAGTGCGGTCTCCTACAATGAGCAGTTCTTC
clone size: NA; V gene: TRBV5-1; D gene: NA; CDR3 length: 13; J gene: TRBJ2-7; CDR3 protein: CASGLGSSYEQYF; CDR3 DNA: TGCGCCAGCGGACTGGGGAGCTCCTACGAGCAGTACTTC
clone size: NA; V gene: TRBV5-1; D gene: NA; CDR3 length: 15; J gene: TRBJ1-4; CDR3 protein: CASLGLGATNEKLFF; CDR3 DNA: TGCGCCAGCTTAGGGCTCGGGGCAACTAATGAAAAACTGTTTTTT
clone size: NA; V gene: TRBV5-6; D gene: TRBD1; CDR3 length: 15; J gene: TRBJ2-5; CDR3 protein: CASRLLTGAPGTQYF; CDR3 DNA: TGTGCCAGCAGACTGTTGACAGGGGCCCCGGGGACCCAGTACTTC
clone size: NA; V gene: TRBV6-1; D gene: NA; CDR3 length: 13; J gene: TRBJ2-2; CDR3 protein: CASRDLLTGELFF; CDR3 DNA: TGTGCCAGCAGGGACCTTTTGACCGGGGAGCTGTTTTTT
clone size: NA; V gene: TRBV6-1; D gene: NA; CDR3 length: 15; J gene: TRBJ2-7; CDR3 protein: CASSEGPSYTYEQYF; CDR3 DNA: TGTGCCAGCAGTGAAGGCCCCTCATATACATACGAGCAGTACTTC
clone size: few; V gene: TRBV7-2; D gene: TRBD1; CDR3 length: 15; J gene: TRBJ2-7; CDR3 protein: CASSLGQGGIYEQYF; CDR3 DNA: TGTGCCAGCAGCTTAGGACAGGGTGGTATCTACGAGCAGTACTTC
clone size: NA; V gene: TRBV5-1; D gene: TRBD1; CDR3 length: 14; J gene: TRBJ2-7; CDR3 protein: CASSLNTGGTEQYF; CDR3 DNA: TGCGCCAGCAGCTTGAACACAGGGGGAACCGAGCAGTACTTC
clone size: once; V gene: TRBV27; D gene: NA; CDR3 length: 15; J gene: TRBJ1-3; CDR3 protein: CASSLTGYSGNTIYF; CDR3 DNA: TGTGCCAGCAGTCTCACAGGTTACTCTGGAAACACCATATATTTT
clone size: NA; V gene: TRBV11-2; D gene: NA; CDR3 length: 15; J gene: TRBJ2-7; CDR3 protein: CASSLTLNSVHEQYF; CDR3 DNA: TGTGCCAGCAGTCTTACCCTTAACAGCGTCCACGAGCAGTACTTC
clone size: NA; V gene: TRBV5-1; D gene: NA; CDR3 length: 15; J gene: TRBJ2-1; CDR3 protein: CASSLVKGWINEQFF; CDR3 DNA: TGCGCCAGCAGCTTGGTCAAGGGGTGGATCAATGAGCAGTTCTTC
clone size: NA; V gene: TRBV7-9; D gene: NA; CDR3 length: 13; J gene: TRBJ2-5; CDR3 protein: CASSPPTPETQYF; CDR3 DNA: TGTGCCAGCAGCCCACCGACTCCGGAGACCCAGTACTTC
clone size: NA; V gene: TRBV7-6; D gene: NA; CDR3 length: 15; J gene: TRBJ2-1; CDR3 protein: CASSLTGSSYNEQFF; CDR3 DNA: TGTGCCAGCAGCCTGACTGGGAGCTCCTACAATGAGCAGTTCTTC
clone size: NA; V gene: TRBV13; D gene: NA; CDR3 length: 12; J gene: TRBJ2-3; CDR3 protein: CASSLSPDTQYF; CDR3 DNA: TGTGCCAGCAGCTTAAGCCCAGATACGCAGTATTTT
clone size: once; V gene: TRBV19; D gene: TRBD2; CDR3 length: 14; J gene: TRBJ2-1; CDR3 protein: CASSSETSGEEQFF; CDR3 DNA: TGTGCCAGTAGTTCAGAGACTAGCGGAGAAGAGCAGTTCTTC
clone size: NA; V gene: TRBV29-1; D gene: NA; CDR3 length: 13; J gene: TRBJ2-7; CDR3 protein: CSVAGISSYEQYF; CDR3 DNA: TGCAGCGTTGCAGGGATCAGCTCCTACGAGCAGTACTTC
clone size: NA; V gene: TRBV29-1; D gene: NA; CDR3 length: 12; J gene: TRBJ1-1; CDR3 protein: CSVDPQNTEAFF; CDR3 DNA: TGCAGCGTTGATCCGCAGAACACTGAAGCTTTCTTT
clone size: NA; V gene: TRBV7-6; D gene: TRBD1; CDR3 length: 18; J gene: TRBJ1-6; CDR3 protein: CASSLDPPRTGANSPLHF; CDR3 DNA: TGTGCCAGCAGCTTAGACCCCCCCCGGACAGGGGCCAATTCACCCCTCCACTTT
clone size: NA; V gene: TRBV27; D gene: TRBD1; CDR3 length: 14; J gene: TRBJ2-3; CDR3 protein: CASGLTGVTDTQYF; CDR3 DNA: TGTGCCAGCGGGTTGACAGGGGTCACAGATACGCAGTATTTT
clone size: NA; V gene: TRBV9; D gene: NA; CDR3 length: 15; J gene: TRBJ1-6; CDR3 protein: CASSVDHSLVSPLHF; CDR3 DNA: TGTGCCAGCAGCGTAGATCACAGCCTCGTTTCACCCCTCCACTTT
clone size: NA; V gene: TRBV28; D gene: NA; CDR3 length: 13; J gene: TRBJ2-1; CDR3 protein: CASSEWGWDEQFF; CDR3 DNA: TGTGCCAGCAGTGAGTGGGGATGGGATGAGCAGTTCTTC
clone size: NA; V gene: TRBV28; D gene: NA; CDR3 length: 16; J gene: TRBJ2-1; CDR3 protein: CASSLDSSEPYNEQFF; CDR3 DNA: TGTGCCAGCAGTTTAGACTCTAGCGAACCCTACAATGAGCAGTTCTTC
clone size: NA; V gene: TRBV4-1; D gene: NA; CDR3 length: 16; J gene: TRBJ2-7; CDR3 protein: CASSHGWTTEGGEQYF; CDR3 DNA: TGCGCCAGCAGCCATGGATGGACCACCGAGGGGGGTGAGCAGTACTTC